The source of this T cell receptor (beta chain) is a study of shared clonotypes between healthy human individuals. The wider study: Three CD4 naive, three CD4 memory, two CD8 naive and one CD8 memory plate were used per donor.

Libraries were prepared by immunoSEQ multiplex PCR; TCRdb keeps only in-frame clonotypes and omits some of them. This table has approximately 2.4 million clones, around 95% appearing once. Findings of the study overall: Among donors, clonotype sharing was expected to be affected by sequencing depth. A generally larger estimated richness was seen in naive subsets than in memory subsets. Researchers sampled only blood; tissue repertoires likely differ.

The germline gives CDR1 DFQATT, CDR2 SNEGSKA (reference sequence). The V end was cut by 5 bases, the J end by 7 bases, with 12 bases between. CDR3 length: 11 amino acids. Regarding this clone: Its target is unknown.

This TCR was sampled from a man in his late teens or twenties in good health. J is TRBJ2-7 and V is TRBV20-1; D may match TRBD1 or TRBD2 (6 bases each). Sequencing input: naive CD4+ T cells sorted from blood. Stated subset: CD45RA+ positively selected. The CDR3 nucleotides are TGCAGTGCTTATGGGGGGCTGGAGCAGTACTTC. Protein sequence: CSAYGGLEQYF.